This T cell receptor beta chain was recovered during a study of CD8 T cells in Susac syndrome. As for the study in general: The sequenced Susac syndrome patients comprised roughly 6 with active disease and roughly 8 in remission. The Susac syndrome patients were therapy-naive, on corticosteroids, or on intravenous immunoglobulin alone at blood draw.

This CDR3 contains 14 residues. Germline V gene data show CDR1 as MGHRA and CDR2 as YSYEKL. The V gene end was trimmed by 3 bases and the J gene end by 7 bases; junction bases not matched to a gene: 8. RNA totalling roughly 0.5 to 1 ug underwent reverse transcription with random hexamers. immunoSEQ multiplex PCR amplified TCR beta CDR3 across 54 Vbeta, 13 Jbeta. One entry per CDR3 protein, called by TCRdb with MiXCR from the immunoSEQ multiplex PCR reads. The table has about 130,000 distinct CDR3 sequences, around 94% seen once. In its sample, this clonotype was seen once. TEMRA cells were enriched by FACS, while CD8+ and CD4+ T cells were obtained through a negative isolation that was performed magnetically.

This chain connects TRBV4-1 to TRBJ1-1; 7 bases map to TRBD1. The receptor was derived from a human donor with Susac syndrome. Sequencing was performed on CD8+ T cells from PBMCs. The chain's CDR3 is CASSHDRVEDEAFF. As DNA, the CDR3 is TGCGCCAGCAGCCATGACAGGGTGGAAGATGAAGCTTTCTTT.